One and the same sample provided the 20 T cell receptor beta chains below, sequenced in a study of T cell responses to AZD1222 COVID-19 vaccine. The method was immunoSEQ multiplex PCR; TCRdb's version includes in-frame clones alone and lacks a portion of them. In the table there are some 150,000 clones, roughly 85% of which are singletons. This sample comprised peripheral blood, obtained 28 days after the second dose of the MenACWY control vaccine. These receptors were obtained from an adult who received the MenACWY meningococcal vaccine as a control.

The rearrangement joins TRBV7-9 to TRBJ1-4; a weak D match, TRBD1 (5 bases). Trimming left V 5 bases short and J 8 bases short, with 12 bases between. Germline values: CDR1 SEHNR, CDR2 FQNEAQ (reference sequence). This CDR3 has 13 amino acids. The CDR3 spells CASSDRGLEKLFF. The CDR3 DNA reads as TGTGCCAGCAGCGACCGGGGCCTAGAAAAACTGTTTTTT.

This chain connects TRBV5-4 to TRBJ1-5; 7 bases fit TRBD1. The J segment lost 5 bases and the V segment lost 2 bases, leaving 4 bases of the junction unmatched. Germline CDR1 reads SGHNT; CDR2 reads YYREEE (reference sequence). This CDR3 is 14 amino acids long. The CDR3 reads CASSFRGVHQPQHF. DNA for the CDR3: TGTGCCAGCAGCTTCAGGGGGGTCCATCAGCCCCAGCATTTT.

The CDR3 coding sequence is TGTGCCAGCAGTTTAATAGGACAGGGGAACGAGCAGTACTTC. Amino acid sequence: CASSLIGQGNEQYF. The J gene is TRBJ2-7, the V gene TRBV27, with 9 nucleotides matching TRBD1. This CDR3 spans 14 amino acids. The germline gives CDR1 MNHEY, CDR2 SMNVEV (reference sequence). V trimming: 2 bases; J trimming: 5 bases; junction bases outside the gene matches: 4.

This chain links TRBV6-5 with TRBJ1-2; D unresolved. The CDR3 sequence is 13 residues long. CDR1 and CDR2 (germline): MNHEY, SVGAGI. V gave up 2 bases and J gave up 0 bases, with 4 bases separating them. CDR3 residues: CASSYATNYGYTF. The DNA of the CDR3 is TGTGCCAGCAGTTACGCGACTAACTATGGCTACACCTTC.

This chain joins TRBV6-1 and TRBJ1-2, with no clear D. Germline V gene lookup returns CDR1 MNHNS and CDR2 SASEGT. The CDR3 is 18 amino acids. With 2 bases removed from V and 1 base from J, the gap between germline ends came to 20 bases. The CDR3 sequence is CASSESAGITLFNYGYTF. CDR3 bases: TGTGCCAGCAGTGAATCGGCAGGTATTACCCTATTTAACTATGGCTACACCTTC.

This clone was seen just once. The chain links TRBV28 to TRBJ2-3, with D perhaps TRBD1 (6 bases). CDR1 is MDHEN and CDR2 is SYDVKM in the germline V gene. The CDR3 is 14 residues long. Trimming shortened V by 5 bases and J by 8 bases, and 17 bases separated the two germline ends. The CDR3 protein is CASSPRTVSGTQYF. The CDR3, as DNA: TGTGCCAGCAGTCCGCGGACAGTCTCAGGTACGCAGTATTTT.

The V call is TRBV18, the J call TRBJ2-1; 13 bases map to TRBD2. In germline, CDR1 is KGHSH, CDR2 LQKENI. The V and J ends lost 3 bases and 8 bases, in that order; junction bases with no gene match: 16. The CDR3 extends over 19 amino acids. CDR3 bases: TGTGCCAGCTCACCTTTCTCCGGGACTAGCGGGGTTCTCGGGGATGAGCAGTTCTTC. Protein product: CASSPFSGTSGVLGDEQFF. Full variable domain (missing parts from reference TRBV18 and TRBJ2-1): NAGVMQNPRHLVRRRGQEARLRCSPMKGHSHVYWYRQLPEEGLKFMVYLQKENIIDESGMPKERFSAEFPKEGPSILRIQQVVRGDSAAYFCASSPFSGTSGVLGDEQFFGPGTRLTVL.

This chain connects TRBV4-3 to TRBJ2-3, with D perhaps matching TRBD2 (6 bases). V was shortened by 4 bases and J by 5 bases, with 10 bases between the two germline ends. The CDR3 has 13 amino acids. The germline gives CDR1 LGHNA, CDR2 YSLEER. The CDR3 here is CASSRAEGDTQYF. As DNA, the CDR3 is TGCGCCAGCAGCCGAGCGGAGGGAGATACGCAGTATTTT.

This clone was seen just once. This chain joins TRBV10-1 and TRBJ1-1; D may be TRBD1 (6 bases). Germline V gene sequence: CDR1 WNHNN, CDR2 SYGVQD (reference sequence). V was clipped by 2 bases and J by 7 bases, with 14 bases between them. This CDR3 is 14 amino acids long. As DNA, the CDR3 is TGCGCCAGCAGTGAGCAGAGGGGGGCGGTTGAAGCTTTCTTT. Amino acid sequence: CASSEQRGAVEAFF.

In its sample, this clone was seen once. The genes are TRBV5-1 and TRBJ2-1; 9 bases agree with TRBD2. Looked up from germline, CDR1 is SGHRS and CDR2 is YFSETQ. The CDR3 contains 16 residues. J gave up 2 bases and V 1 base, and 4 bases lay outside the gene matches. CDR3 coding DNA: TGCGCCAGCAGCTTGTCTGGCGGGGGGGCCTACAATGAGCAGTTCTTC. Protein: CASSLSGGGAYNEQFF. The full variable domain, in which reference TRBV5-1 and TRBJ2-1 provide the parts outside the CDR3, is KAGVTQTPRYLIKTRGQQVTLSCSPISGHRSVSWYQQTPGQGLQFLFEYFSETQRNKGNFPGRFSGRQFSNSRSEMNVSTLELGDSALYLCASSLSGGGAYNEQFFGPGTRLTVL.

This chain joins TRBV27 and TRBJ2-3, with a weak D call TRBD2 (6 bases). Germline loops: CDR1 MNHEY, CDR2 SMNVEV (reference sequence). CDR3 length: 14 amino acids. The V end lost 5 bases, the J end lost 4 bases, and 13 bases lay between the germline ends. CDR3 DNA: TGTGCCAGCAGTCTGGAGGGCCGCGCAGATACGCAGTATTTT. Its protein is CASSLEGRADTQYF.

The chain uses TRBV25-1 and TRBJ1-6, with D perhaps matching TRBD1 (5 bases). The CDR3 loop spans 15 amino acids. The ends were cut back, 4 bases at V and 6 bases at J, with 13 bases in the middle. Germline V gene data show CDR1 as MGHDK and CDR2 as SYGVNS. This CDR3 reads CASSGQLGGNSPLHF. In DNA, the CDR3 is TGTGCCAGCAGTGGACAGCTCGGCGGTAATTCACCCCTCCACTTT.

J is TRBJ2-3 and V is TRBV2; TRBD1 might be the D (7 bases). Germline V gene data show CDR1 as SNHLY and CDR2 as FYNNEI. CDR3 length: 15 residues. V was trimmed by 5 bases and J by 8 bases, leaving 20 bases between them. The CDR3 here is CASSIRLGGGSTQYF. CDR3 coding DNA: TGTGCCAGCAGTATCCGACTAGGGGGCGGGTCTACGCAGTATTTT.

The CDR3 DNA sequence: TGTGCCAGCAGTTCCTGGGGAGGGGTAGGGAGCAATCAGCCCCAGCATTTT. Its protein is CASSSWGGVGSNQPQHF. This sequence joins TRBV6-2 or TRBV6-3 and TRBJ1-5; TRBD1 might be the D (5 bases). The CDR3 runs to 17 residues. The germline V gene has CDR1 MNHEY and CDR2 SVGEGT. V lost 4 bases and J lost 1, with 17 bases in between.

CDR3 region: CASSLLPGLAGAPTQYF. CDR3 sequence (DNA): TGTGCCAGTAGTTTACTTCCGGGACTAGCGGGGGCCCCTACGCAGTATTTT. This chain uses TRBV19 with TRBJ2-3, with 14 positions matching TRBD2. The CDR3 loop spans 17 amino acids. The germline CDR1 and CDR2 sequences are LNHDA and SQIVND (reference sequence). The J segment lost 8 bases and the V segment lost 5 bases, leaving 12 bases of the junction unmatched.

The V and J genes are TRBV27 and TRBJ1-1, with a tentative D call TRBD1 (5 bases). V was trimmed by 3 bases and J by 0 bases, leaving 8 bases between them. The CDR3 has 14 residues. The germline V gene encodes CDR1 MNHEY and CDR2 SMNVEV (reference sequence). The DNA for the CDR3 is TGTGCCAGCAGTTTCGACAGATTGAACACTGAAGCTTTCTTT. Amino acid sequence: CASSFDRLNTEAFF.

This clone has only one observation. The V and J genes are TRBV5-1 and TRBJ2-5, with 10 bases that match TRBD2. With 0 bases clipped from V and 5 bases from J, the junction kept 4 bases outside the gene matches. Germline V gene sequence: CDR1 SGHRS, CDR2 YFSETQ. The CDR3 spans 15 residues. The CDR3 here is CASSLVGSGRETQYF. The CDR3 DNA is TGCGCCAGCAGCTTGGTTGGTAGCGGGAGGGAGACCCAGTACTTC.

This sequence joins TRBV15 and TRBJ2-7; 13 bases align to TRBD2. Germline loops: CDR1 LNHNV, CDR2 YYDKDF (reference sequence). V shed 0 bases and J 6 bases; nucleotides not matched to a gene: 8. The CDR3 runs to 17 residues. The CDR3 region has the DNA TGTGCCACCAGCAGAGATTTGGGACTAGCGGGGTTAGGCGAGCAGTACGTC. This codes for CATSRDLGLAGLGEQYV.

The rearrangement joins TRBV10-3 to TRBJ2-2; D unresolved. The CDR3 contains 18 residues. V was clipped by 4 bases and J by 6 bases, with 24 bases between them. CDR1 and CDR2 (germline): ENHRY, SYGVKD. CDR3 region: CAISGEDAGLGFAGELFF. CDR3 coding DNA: TGTGCCATCAGTGGGGAAGACGCCGGATTGGGGTTTGCCGGGGAGCTGTTTTTT.

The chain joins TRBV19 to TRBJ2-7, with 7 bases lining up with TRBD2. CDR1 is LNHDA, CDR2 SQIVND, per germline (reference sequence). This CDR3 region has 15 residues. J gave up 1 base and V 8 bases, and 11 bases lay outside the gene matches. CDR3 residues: CASSIGPSGSYEQYF. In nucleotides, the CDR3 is TGTGCCAGTTCCATCGGGCCTAGCGGTTCCTACGAGCAGTACTTC. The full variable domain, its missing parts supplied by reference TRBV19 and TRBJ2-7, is DGGITQSPKYLFRKEGQNVTLSCEQNLNHDAMYWYRQDPGQGLRLIYYSQIVNDFQKGDIAEGYSVSREKKESFPLTVTSAQKNPTAFYLCASSIGPSGSYEQYFGPGTRLTVT.